This record concerns one T cell receptor (beta chain) sequence. Its matching antigen is unknown. This entry comes from a study of cytomegalovirus exposure and HLA in healthy donors. The CDR3 runs 15 residues. CDR1 is LNHDA and CDR2 is SQIVND in the germline V gene (reference sequence). V lost 9 bases to trimming and J lost 0 bases, with 15 bases between them. Study-wide points: A few CMV-associated chains proved CMV antigen-specific in vitro.

Primers for the PCR totalled 60 Vbeta and 13 Jbeta. TCRdb's copy holds only in-frame clones and misses some; the assay was immunoSEQ multiplex PCR. The profile shows 55,000 to 70,000 clones, 70% of them singletons. The rearrangement links TRBV19 to TRBJ1-5; D gene ambiguous. The source is a woman aged 55-70 years in good health and CMV-seropositive. The material sequenced was PBMCs. The CDR3 is CASLVSGLSNQPQHF. The CDR3 region has the DNA TGTGCCAGCCTAGTCAGCGGTCTTAGCAATCAGCCCCAGCATTTT.